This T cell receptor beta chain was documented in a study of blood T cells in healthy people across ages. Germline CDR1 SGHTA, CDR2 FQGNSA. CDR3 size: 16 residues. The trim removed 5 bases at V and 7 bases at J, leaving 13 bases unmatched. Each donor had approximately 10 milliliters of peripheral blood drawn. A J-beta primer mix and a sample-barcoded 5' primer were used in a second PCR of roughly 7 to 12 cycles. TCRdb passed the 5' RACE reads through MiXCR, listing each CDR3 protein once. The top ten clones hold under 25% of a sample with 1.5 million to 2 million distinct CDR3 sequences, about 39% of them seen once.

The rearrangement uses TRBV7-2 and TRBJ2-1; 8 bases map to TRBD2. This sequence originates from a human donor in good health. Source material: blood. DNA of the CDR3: TGTGCCAGCAGCCCTCACGACGGGGGGGGCCGTAATGAGCAGTTCTTC. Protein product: CASSPHDGGGRNEQFF.